The 30 T cell receptor beta chains reported below all come from one sample, sequenced in a study of T cell repertoires in cytomegalovirus infection. Each CDR3 protein is one row after TCRdb ran MiXCR on the reads. Of over 450,000 distinct CDR3 sequences listed, roughly 10% were seen once; the top ten hold about a tenth. The sequenced sample consisted of PBMCs. Receptors originate from a human donor in good health (CMV status not recorded). Some clones in this sample may be carry-over from other donors' samples.

A few counts support this clonotype. The genes are TRBV29-1 and TRBJ1-5; D possibly corresponds to TRBD1 (5 bases). The ends were cut back, 6 bases at V and 5 bases at J, with 17 bases in the middle. The CDR3 extends over 14 amino acids. Germline CDR1 SQVTM, CDR2 ANQGSEA. The chain's CDR3 is CSVGSSRADQPQHF. CDR3 nucleotide sequence: TGCAGCGTGGGTTCGTCCAGGGCGGATCAGCCCCAGCATTTT.

This clonotype was counted only a few times. CDR3 coding DNA: TGCGCCAGCAGCAACGGACAGGGGGATGAGCAGTTCTTC. Translated, it gives CASSNGQGDEQFF. The chain has TRBV5-1 and TRBJ2-1, with 10 bases aligning to TRBD1. The CDR3 covers 13 residues. Germline assignment: CDR1 SGHRS and CDR2 YFSETQ. Losses at the gene ends were 4 bases for V and 8 bases for J; bases not matched to a gene: 3. Variable domain in full (rest from reference TRBV5-1 and TRBJ2-1): KAGVTQTPRYLIKTRGQQVTLSCSPISGHRSVSWYQQTPGQGLQFLFEYFSETQRNKGNFPGRFSGRQFSNSRSEMNVSTLELGDSALYLCASSNGQGDEQFFGPGTRLTVL.

In this sample, this clonotype turned up many times. V gene TRBV5-5 combines with J gene TRBJ2-5; TRBD1 matches at 7 bases. The trim removed 3 bases at V and 2 bases at J, leaving 7 bases unmatched. Germline V lookup: CDR1 SGHKS, CDR2 YYEKEE (reference sequence). The CDR3 consists of 15 residues. CDR3 bases: TGTGCCAGCAGCTATGGGACAGCCATTCAAGAGACCCAGTACTTC. Translating gives CASSYGTAIQETQYF. Variable domain in full (rest from reference TRBV5-5 and TRBJ2-5): DAGVTQSPTHLIKTRGQQVTLRCSPISGHKSVSWYQQVLGQGPQFIFQYYEKEERGRGNFPDRFSARQFPNYSSELNVNALLLGDSALYLCASSYGTAIQETQYFGPGTRLLVL.

This clonotype was recorded at least ten times. V usage is TRBV6-1 and J usage is TRBJ2-3; 8 nucleotides align to TRBD2. V lost 5 bases and J lost 1; bases outside the gene matches: 5. CDR3 length equals 15 residues. Germline V CDR1 and CDR2: MNHNS, SASEGT. The CDR3 is CASSSGGVRTDTQYF. CDR3 DNA sequence: TGTGCCAGCAGTAGCGGGGGTGTCCGCACAGATACGCAGTATTTT.

Note on this clonotype: A much larger clone sits a single nucleotide away, making a read error possible. The chain has TRBV7-3 and TRBJ2-5; possibly TRBD2 for D (5 bases). The CDR3 length is 14 residues. Germline V gene data show CDR1 as SGHTA and CDR2 as FQGTGA. V lost 7 bases and J 4 bases, leaving 16 bases between the germline ends. CDR3 in DNA: TGTGCCAGCAACCCCGGACTCCTTGGAGAGACCCAGTACTTC. Translating gives CASNPGLLGETQYF.

Many counts were recorded for this clonotype. This chain joins TRBV7-2 and TRBJ2-3, with TRBD2 matching 8 bases. Germline trimming cut 6 bases from V and 5 bases from J; bases unmatched to any gene: 7. Germline V CDR1 and CDR2: SGHTA, FQGNSA. This CDR3 region has 14 residues. CDR3 residues: CASRRAGEEDTQYF. The CDR3 coding sequence is TGTGCCAGCAGACGAGCGGGAGAGGAAGATACGCAGTATTTT.

In nucleotides, the CDR3 is TGTGCCACCAGTGACAGAATAAGCACAGATACGCAGTATTTT. It is translated as CATSDRISTDTQYF. V usage is TRBV24-1 and J usage is TRBJ2-3; no clear D. CDR3 length equals 14 residues. Germline CDR1 KGHDR, CDR2 SFDVKD. Trimming left V 4 bases short and J 0 bases short, with 7 bases between.

The sample holds many counts of this clonotype. This chain links TRBV5-4 with TRBJ1-4, with D uncertain. Germline V gene lookup returns CDR1 SGHNT and CDR2 YYREEE (reference sequence). V gave up 3 bases and J gave up 4 bases, with 10 bases separating them. CDR3 length: 14 amino acids. The CDR3 is CASSSRTDNEKLFF. CDR3 DNA sequence: TGTGCCAGCAGCTCTCGGACGGATAATGAAAAACTGTTTTTT.

This clonotype was observed many times. V usage is TRBV7-2 and J usage is TRBJ2-7; TRBD1 agrees at 10 bases. Per germline, CDR1 SGHTA and CDR2 FQGNSA. V shed 7 bases, J shed 6 bases, and the junction held 9 bases outside the gene matches. CDR3 length: 14 amino acids. This CDR3 reads CASTQQTGGLEQYF. DNA for the CDR3: TGTGCCAGCACCCAACAGACAGGGGGCCTCGAGCAGTACTTC.

This clonotype was seen ten or more times. The chain joins TRBV5-5 to TRBJ1-5; tentative D call: TRBD1 (6 bases). Germline CDR1 reads SGHKS; CDR2 reads YYEKEE (reference sequence). Deletions cut 4 bases from V and 0 bases from J, with 14 bases between. The CDR3 totals 16 residues. DNA for the CDR3: TGTGCCAGCAGCGCTCGCGGGACACCTAGCAATCAGCCCCAGCATTTT. This sequence encodes CASSARGTPSNQPQHF.

This clonotype has ten or more counts. The chain couples TRBV28 to TRBJ2-7; a possible D gene is TRBD1 (6 bases). The germline V and J ends were trimmed by 5 bases and 3 bases, with 17 bases remaining between them. The germline V gene encodes CDR1 MDHEN and CDR2 SYDVKM. The CDR3 covers 15 residues. The CDR3 DNA reads TGTGCCAGCAGTCACAAACAGGGACACTTCTACGAGCAGTACTTC. It encodes CASSHKQGHFYEQYF.

V is TRBV7-9 and J is TRBJ2-2; tentative D call: TRBD2 (5 bases). The CDR3 length is 12 residues. Germline values: CDR1 SEHNR, CDR2 FQNEAQ (reference sequence). V shed 5 bases and J shed 8 bases, with 9 bases lying between them. As DNA, the CDR3 is TGTGCCAGCAGCCCGACGGGGGGGGAGCTGTTTTTT. This sequence encodes CASSPTGGELFF.

The genes are TRBV7-9 and TRBJ1-2; TRBD1 agrees at 8 bases. Unmatched junction bases numbered 8, after V lost 1 base and J lost 7 bases. The CDR3 consists of 15 residues. The germline CDR1 and CDR2 sequences are SEHNR and FQNEAQ (reference sequence). CDR3 sequence (DNA): TGTGCCAGCAGCTTAGAAACTCTCAGGGGGCTTGGCTACACCTTC. Amino acids: CASSLETLRGLGYTF.

A word on this clonotype: The junction differs from germline at one of its ends, possibly a read error. The chain is built from TRBV7-3 and TRBJ2-3; D remains unclear. The CDR3 is made up of 13 amino acids. CDR1 is SGHTA, CDR2 FQGTGA, per germline. The CDR3 loop reads CASNLNPTDTQYF. DNA of the CDR3: TGTGCCAGCAACTTAAATCCCACAGATACGCAGTATTTT.

This clonotype was counted ten times or more. The chain links TRBV10-3 to TRBJ1-3, with unresolved D. Per germline, CDR1 ENHRY and CDR2 SYGVKD. The CDR3 sequence is 18 residues long. V was shortened by 0 bases and J by 0 bases, with 15 bases between the two germline ends. This CDR3 is CAISESAWQANSGNTIYF. Written as DNA, the CDR3 is TGTGCCATCAGTGAGTCCGCTTGGCAGGCCAACTCTGGAAACACCATATATTTT.

This clonotype appeared a few times. V usage is TRBV20-1 and J usage is TRBJ1-5, with D possibly being TRBD1 (6 bases). The V end was cut by 1 base, the J end by 7 bases, with 17 bases between. CDR1 is DFQATT, CDR2 SNEGSKA, per germline (reference sequence). This CDR3 comprises 15 residues. The CDR3 DNA sequence: TGCAGTGCTAGAGGGGAGACGGGGGGCAGACAGCCCCAGCATTTT. Translation: CSARGETGGRQPQHF.

This clonotype was recorded at least ten times. The gene calls are TRBV20-1 and TRBJ1-5, with D perhaps matching TRBD1 (6 bases). There are 14 residues in the CDR3. V lost 1 base and J lost 1, with 8 bases in between. The germline gives CDR1 DFQATT, CDR2 SNEGSKA (reference sequence). CDR3 residues: CSARAGESNQPQHF. CDR3 sequence (DNA): TGCAGTGCTAGAGCAGGGGAAAGCAATCAGCCCCAGCATTTT.

This clonotype was seen at least ten times. This sequence joins TRBV5-1 and TRBJ2-3, with TRBD2 matching 12 bases. Germline V gene data show CDR1 as SGHRS and CDR2 as YFSETQ. The CDR3 consists of 18 residues. Trimming at V came to 4 bases and at J to 1 base, leaving 10 bases not matched to a gene. This CDR3 reads CASSRPGTSGRGTDTQYF. DNA of the CDR3: TGCGCCAGCAGCCGACCTGGGACTAGCGGGCGGGGCACAGATACGCAGTATTTT.

This clonotype was recorded many times. J is TRBJ1-1 and V is TRBV20-1; D gene ambiguous. V shed 3 bases and J shed 5 bases, with 22 bases lying between them. The CDR3 has 16 residues. Germline V gene lookup returns CDR1 DFQATT and CDR2 SNEGSKA (reference sequence). The CDR3 spells CSASSPNPGSLTEAFF. The CDR3 region has the DNA TGCAGTGCTAGCTCCCCGAATCCGGGCTCTTTGACTGAAGCTTTCTTT.

The chain joins TRBV20-1 to TRBJ2-1; 13 positions match TRBD2. This CDR3 is built from 15 residues. Germline V CDR1 and CDR2: DFQATT, SNEGSKA (reference sequence). V shed 6 bases and J 6 bases; nucleotides not matched to a gene: 8. Here the CDR3 reads CSANSRTSGGNEQFF. CDR3 coding DNA: TGCAGTGCCAACTCCCGGACTAGCGGGGGCAATGAGCAGTTCTTC.

The genes are TRBV15 and TRBJ2-3, with 11 bases fitting TRBD2. Germline assignment: CDR1 LNHNV and CDR2 YYDKDF (reference sequence). The V gene end was trimmed by 2 bases and the J gene end by 2 bases; junction bases not matched to a gene: 9. This CDR3 has 18 residues. CDR3 coding DNA: TGTGCCACCAGCAGAAAGATTAGCGGGGGGGCTTCCACAGATACGCAGTATTTT. Translating gives CATSRKISGGASTDTQYF.

This clonotype was detected ten times or more. The J gene is TRBJ1-1, the V gene TRBV5-4, with TRBD1 identical over 9 bases. CDR3 size: 18 residues. V trimming: 3 bases; J trimming: 1 base; junction bases outside the gene matches: 13. Germline V gene data show CDR1 as SGHNT and CDR2 as YYREEE (reference sequence). In nucleotides, the CDR3 is TGTGCCAGCAGCTCTATAGGACAGGGGCCCTTGGGGAACACTGAAGCTTTCTTT. Its protein product is CASSSIGQGPLGNTEAFF.

This clonotype was observed at least ten times. The chain has TRBV12-3 or TRBV12-4 and TRBJ1-4; D gene uncertain. This CDR3 has 17 amino acids. Trimming cost V 6 bases and J 12 bases, with 29 bases left between them. In nucleotides, the CDR3 is TGTGCCAGCAGCCGACTCACCGATCCCCCCGGCGGGATGGAACTGTTTTTT. Translation: CASSRLTDPPGGMELFF.

This clonotype was seen at least ten times. V is TRBV9 and J is TRBJ2-7; D is unresolved. Trimming shortened V by 4 bases and J by 4 bases, and 12 bases separated the two germline ends. Per germline, CDR1 SGDLS and CDR2 YYNGEE. This CDR3 spans 13 amino acids. Here the CDR3 reads CASSPKDPYEQYF. The DNA for the CDR3 is TGTGCCAGCAGCCCCAAGGACCCATACGAGCAGTACTTC.

CDR3 sequence (DNA): TGCAGTGCTAGACCGCGTAGCAGGCAAAACAATGAGCAGTTCTTC. It yields the protein CSARPRSRQNNEQFF. This chain uses TRBV20-1 with TRBJ2-1; D remains ambiguous. Between the trimmed V and J ends, which lost 2 bases and 5 bases, there was a span of 16 bases. Germline CDR1 reads DFQATT; CDR2 reads SNEGSKA (reference sequence). This CDR3 is built from 15 residues.

This clonotype was picked up a small number of times. The chain carries TRBV29-1 and TRBJ2-7; D is uncertain. Trimming removed 6 bases from V and 0 bases from J, with 12 bases in between. This CDR3 spans 13 amino acids. Per the germline V gene, CDR1 is SQVTM and CDR2 is ANQGSEA. CDR3 bases: TGCAGCGTCCCCGCTGTTGGCTCCTACGAGCAGTACTTC. Translating it yields CSVPAVGSYEQYF.

This clonotype was seen more than once but under ten times. The chain employs TRBV19 and TRBJ1-1; D gene ambiguous. The CDR3 runs to 12 residues. V lost 0 bases and J 12 bases, leaving 11 bases between the germline ends. Germline V gene data show CDR1 as LNHDA and CDR2 as SQIVND (reference sequence). The chain's CDR3 is CASSIEDQDPFF. The CDR3, as DNA: TGTGCCAGTAGTATAGAAGATCAGGATCCTTTCTTT.

J is TRBJ2-7 and V is TRBV11-2; 10 bases are a match to TRBD1. The ends lost 1 base at V and 2 bases at J; junction bases unmatched: 8. The CDR3 sequence is 17 residues long. Germline CDR1 reads SGHAT; CDR2 reads FQNNGV. The CDR3 nucleotides are TGTGCCAGCAGCTTAGGGACAGGGGGGACAGGGGCCTACGAGCAGTACTTC. Translating gives CASSLGTGGTGAYEQYF.

The V and J genes are TRBV29-1 and TRBJ2-1; no clear D. CDR3 length: 12 residues. Between the trimmed V and J ends, which lost 8 bases and 12 bases, there was a span of 20 bases. The germline V gene encodes CDR1 SQVTM and CDR2 ANQGSEA. The CDR3 loop is CSTHGPLVGQFF. CDR3 nucleotide sequence: TGCAGCACCCACGGCCCCCTCGTGGGGCAGTTCTTC.

Written as DNA, the CDR3 is TGCGCCAGCAGCCCGGGACAGATCCAAGAGACCCAGTACTTC. Amino acid sequence: CASSPGQIQETQYF. The genes are TRBV5-1 and TRBJ2-5; 7 bases map to TRBD1. The CDR3 is made up of 14 amino acids. V lost 4 bases, J lost 1 base, and 4 bases stayed unmatched. CDR1 is SGHRS and CDR2 is YFSETQ in the germline V gene.